A single T cell receptor (beta chain) is shown here with its context. Its specificity is unknown. This entry belongs to a study of CD8 T cells in Susac syndrome. In the study overall: The sequenced Susac syndrome patients comprised roughly 6 with active disease and roughly 8 in remission. Overall study findings and caveats: Repertoires of Susac syndrome CD4+ T cells lacked clonal expansion.

Germline V CDR1 and CDR2: LNHDA, SQIVND (reference sequence). The CDR3 is 15 amino acids. The V gene end was trimmed by 5 bases and the J gene end by 3 bases; junction bases not matched to a gene: 5. With random hexamers, about 0.45 to 1 ug RNA was reverse transcribed. The TCR beta CDR3 was amplified by immunoSEQ multiplex PCR across 54 Vbeta, 13 Jbeta. TCRdb processed the immunoSEQ multiplex PCR reads anew with MiXCR; each CDR3 protein has one entry. The sample yields a few hundred thousand distinct CDR3 sequences, 94% seen once. V usage is TRBV19 and J usage is TRBJ2-3, with 10 bases aligning to TRBD2. The sequence was obtained from a human donor with Susac syndrome. Specimen: CD4+ T cells from PBMCs. The CDR3 DNA reads TGTGCCAGTAGTGCGGGACTAGCGTCAACAGATACGCAGTATTTT. This encodes CASSAGLASTDTQYF.